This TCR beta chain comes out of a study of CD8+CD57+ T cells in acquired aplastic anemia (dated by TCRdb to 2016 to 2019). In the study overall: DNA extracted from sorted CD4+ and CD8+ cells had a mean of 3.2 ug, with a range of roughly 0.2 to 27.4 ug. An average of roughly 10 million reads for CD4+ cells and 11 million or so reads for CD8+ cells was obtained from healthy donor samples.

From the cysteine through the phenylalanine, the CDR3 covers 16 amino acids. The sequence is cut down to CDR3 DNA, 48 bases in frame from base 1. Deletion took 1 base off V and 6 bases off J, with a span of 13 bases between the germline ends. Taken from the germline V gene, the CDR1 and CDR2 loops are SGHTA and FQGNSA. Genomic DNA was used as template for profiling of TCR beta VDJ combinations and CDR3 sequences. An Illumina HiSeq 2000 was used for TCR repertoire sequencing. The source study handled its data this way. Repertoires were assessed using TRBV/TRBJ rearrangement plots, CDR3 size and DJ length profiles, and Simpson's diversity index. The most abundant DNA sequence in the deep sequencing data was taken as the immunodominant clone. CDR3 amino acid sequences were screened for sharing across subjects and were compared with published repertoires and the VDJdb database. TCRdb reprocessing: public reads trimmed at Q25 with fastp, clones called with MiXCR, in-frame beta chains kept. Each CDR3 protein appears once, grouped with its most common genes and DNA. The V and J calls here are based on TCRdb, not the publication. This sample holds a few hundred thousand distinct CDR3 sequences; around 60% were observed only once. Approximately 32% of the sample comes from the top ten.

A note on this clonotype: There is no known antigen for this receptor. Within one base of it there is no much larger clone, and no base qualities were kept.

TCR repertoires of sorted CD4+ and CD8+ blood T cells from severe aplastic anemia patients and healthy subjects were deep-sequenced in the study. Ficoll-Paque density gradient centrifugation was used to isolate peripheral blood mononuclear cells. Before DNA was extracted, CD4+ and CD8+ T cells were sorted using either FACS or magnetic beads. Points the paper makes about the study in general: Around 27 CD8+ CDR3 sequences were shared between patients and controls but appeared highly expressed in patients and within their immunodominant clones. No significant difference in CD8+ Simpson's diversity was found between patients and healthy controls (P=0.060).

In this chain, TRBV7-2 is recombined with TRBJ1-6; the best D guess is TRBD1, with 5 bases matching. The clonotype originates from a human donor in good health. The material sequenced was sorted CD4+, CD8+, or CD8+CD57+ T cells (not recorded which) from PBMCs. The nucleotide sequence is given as TGTGCCAGCAGCTTAGTTCCGGGGCGCACTAATTCACCCCTCCACTTT. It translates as CASSLVPGRTNSPLHF. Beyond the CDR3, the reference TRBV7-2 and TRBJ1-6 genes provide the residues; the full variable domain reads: GAGVSQSPSNKVTEKGKDVELRCDPISGHTALYWYRQSLGQGLEFLIYFQGNSAPDKSGLPSDRFSAERTGGSVSTLTIQRTQQEDSAVYLCASSLVPGRTNSPLHFGNGTRLTVT.